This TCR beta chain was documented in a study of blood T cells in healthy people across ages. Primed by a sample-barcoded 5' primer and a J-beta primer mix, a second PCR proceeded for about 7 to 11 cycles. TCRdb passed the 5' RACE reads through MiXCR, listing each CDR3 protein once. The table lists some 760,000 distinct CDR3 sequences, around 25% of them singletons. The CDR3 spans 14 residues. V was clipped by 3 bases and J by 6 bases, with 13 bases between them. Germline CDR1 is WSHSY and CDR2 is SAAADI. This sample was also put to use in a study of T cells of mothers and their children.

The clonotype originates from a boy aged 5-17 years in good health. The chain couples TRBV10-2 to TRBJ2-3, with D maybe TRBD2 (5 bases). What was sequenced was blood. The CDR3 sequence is CASSEDTAGDTQYF. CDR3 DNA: TGCGCCAGCAGTGAAGATACGGCGGGCGATACGCAGTATTTT.